This TCR beta chain was recovered during a study of molecular identifiers for immune sequencing clone quantification. TCRdb reanalysed the PCR reads using MiXCR and keeps one entry per CDR3 protein. The sample shows more than 450,000 distinct CDR3 sequences, about 22% of them seen only once. Looked up from germline, CDR1 is SEHNR and CDR2 is FQNEAQ (reference sequence). This CDR3 is built from 16 residues. With 4 bases removed from V and 4 bases from J, the gap between germline ends came to 18 bases. This clonotype was picked up many times. This receptor was obtained from a human donor in good health. Some libraries in this study had Jurkat cell RNA spiked in. What was sequenced was naive CD8+ T cells from blood, with Jurkat cell RNA spiked in. Noted subset: FACS-sorted CD8+CD4-CCR7+CD45RA+ naive T cells. The gene calls are TRBV7-9 and TRBJ2-3; possible D gene TRBD2, 5 bases. The CDR3 is CASSSPMGRGADTQYF. DNA for the CDR3: TGTGCCAGCAGCTCCCCTATGGGGAGAGGCGCAGATACGCAGTATTTT. The full variable domain, its missing parts supplied by reference TRBV7-9 and TRBJ2-3, is DTGVSQNPRHKITKRGQNVTFRCDPISEHNRLYWYRQTLGQGPEFLTYFQNEAQLEKSRLLSDRFSAERPKGSFSTLEIQRTEQGDSAMYLCASSSPMGRGADTQYFGPGTRLTVL.